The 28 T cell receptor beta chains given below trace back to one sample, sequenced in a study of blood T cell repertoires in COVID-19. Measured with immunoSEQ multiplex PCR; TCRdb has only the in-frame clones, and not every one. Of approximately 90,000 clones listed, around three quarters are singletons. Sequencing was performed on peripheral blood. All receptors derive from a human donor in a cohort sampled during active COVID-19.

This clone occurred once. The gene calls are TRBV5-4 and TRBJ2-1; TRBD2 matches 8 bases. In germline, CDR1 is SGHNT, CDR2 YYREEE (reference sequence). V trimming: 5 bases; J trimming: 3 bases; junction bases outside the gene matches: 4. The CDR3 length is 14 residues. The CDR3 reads CASSTGLDYNEQFF. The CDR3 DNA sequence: TGTGCCAGCAGTACGGGACTAGACTACAATGAGCAGTTCTTC.

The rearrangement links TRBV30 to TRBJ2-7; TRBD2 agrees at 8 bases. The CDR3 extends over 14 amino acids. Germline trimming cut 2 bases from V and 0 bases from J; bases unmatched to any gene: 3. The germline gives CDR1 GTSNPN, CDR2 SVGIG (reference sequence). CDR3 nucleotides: TGTGCCTGGAGTATCGGGGGGGCCTCCTACGAGCAGTACTTC. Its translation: CAWSIGGASYEQYF.

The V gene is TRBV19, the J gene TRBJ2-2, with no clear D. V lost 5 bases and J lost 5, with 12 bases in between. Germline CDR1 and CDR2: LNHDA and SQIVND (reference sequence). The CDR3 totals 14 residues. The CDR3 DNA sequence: TGTGCCAGTAGTCCACAGACGCGAACCGGGGAGCTGTTTTTT. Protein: CASSPQTRTGELFF.

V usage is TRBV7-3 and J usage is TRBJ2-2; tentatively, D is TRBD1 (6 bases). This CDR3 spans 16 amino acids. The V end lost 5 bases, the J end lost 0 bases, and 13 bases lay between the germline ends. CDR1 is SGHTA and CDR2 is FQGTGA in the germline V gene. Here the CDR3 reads CASSPNRVTNTGELFF. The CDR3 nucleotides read TGTGCCAGCAGCCCAAACAGGGTCACGAACACCGGGGAGCTGTTTTTT.

The CDR3 spells CASSHGDRDTGELFF. Written as DNA, the CDR3 is TGCGCCAGCAGCCACGGGGACAGGGACACCGGGGAGCTGTTTTTT. The chain links TRBV4-3 to TRBJ2-2; TRBD1 matches 9 bases. The junction had 2 bases not matched to a gene; V was cut back by 3 bases and J by 3 bases. From germline, CDR1 is LGHNA and CDR2 YSLEER. The CDR3 is 15 residues long.

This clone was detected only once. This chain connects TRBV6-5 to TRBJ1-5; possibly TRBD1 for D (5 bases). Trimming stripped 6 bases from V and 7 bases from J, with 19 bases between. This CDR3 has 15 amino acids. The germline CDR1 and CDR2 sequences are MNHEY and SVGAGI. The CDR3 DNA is TGTGCCAGCAGATCCAGGGTCGGGAGGTGGCAGCCCCAGCATTTT. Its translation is CASRSRVGRWQPQHF.

CDR3 sequence (DNA): TGTGCCAGCAGCCCGGGACTAGCGGGAATCGCCGGGGAGCTGTTTTTT. As protein: CASSPGLAGIAGELFF. This chain connects TRBV5-6 to TRBJ2-2, with 13 bases that match TRBD2. V was pared by 4 bases and J by 6 bases, with 6 bases of the junction left unmatched. The CDR3 length is 16 residues. Germline CDR1 is SGHDT and CDR2 is YYEEEE.

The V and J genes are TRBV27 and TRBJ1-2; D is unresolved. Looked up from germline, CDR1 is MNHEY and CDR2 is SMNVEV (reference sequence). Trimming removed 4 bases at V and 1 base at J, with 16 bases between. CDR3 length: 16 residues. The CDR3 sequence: CASSSSSANYNYGYTF. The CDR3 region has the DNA TGTGCCAGCAGTTCCAGCTCAGCGAACTATAACTATGGCTACACCTTC.

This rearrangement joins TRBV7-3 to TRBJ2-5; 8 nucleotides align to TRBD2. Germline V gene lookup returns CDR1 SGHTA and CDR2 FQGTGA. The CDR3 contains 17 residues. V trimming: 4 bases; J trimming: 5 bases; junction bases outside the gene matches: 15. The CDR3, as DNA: TGTGCCAGCAGCTCAACCCCCGGGCCGGGAGGGCTCGAGACCCAGTACTTC. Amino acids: CASSSTPGPGGLETQYF. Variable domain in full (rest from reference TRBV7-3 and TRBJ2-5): GAGVSQTPSNKVTEKGKYVELRCDPISGHTALYWYRQSLGQGPEFLIYFQGTGAADDSGLPNDRFFAVRPEGSVSTLKIQRTERGDSAVYLCASSSTPGPGGLETQYFGPGTRLLVL.

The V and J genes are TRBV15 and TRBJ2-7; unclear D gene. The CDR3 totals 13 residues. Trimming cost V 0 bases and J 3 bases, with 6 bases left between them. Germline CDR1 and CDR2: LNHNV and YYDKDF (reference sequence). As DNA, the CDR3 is TGTGCCACCAGCAGAGATAGCCTCTACGAGCAGTACTTC. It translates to CATSRDSLYEQYF.

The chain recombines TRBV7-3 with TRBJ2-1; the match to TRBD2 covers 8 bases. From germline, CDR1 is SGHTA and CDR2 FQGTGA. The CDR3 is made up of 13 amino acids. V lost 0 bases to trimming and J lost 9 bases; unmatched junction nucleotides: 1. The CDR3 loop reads CASSLTGTSEQFF. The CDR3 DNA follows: TGTGCCAGCAGCTTAACCGGGACTAGTGAGCAGTTCTTC.

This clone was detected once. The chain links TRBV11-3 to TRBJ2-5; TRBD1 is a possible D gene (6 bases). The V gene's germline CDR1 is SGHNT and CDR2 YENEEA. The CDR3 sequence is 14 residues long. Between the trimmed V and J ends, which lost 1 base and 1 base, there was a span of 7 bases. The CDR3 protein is CASSLGGGQETQYF. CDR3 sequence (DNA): TGTGCCAGCAGCTTAGGAGGGGGCCAAGAGACCCAGTACTTC.

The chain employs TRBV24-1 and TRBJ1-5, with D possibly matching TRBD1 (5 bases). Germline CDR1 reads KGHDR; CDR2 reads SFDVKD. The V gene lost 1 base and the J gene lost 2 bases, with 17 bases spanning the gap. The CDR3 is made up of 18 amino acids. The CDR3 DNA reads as TGTGCCACCAGTGATTTTTCCGGGCCCGAAGGGGGCAATCAGCCCCAGCATTTT. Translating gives CATSDFSGPEGGNQPQHF.

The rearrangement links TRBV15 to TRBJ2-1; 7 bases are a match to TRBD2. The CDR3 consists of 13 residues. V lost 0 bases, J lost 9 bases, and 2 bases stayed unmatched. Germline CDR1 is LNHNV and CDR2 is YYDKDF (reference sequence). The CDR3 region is CATSRDPGGEQFF. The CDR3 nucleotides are TGTGCCACCAGCAGAGATCCGGGAGGTGAGCAGTTCTTC. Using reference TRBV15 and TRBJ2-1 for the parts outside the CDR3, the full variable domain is DAMVIQNPRYQVTQFGKPVTLSCSQTLNHNVMYWYQQKSSQAPKLLFHYYDKDFNNEADTPDNFQSRRPNTSFCFLDIRSPGLGDTAMYLCATSRDPGGEQFFGPGTRLTVL.

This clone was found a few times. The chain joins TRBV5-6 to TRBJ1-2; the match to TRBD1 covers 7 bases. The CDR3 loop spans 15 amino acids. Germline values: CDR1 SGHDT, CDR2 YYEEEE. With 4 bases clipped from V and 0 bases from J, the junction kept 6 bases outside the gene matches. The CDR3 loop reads CASSGTDRANYGYTF. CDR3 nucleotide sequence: TGTGCCAGCAGCGGAACTGACAGGGCTAACTATGGCTACACCTTC.

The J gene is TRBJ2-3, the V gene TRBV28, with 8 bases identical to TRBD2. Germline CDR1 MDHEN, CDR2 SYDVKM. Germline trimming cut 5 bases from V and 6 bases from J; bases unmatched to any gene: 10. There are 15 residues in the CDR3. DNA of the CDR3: TGTGCCAGCAGTGTTCCAGCGGGAGCGGCCGATACGCAGTATTTT. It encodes CASSVPAGAADTQYF.

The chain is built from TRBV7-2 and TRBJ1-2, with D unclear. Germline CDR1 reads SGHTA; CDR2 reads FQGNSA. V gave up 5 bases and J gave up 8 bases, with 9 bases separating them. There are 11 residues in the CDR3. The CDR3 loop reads CASSAGGGYTF. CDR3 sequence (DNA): TGTGCCAGCAGCGCGGGTGGCGGCTACACCTTC.

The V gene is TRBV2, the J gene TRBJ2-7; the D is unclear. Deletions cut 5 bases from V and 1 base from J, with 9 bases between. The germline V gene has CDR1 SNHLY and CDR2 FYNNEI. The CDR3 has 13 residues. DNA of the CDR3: TGTGCCAGCAGTTCGTTCAGTTCCTACGAGCAGTACTTC. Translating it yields CASSSFSSYEQYF.

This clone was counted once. This CDR3 reads CATSRQDWQPQHF. The CDR3 coding sequence is TGTGCCACCAGTAGACAGGATTGGCAGCCCCAGCATTTT. The chain links TRBV24-1 to TRBJ1-5; possibly TRBD1 for D (6 bases). The CDR3 contains 13 residues. Trimming removed 6 bases at V and 7 bases at J, with 12 bases between. From germline, CDR1 is KGHDR and CDR2 SFDVKD.

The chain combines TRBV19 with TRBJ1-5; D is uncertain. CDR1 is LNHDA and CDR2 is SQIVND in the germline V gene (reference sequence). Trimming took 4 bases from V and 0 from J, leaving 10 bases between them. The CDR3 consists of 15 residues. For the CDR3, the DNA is TGTGCCAGTAGTACACTCCTAAATAGCAATCAGCCCCAGCATTTT. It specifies CASSTLLNSNQPQHF.

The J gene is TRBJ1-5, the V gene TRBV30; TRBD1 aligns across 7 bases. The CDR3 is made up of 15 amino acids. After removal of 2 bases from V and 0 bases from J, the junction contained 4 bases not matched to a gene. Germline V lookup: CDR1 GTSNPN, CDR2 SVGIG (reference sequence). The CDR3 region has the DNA TGTGCCTGGAGTACCGCAGGGGGTAGCAATCAGCCCCAGCATTTT. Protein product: CAWSTAGGSNQPQHF.

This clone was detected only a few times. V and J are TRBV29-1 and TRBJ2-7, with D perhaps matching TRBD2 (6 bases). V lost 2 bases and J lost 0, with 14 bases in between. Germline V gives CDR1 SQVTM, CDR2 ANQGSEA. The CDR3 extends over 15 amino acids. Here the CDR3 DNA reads TGCAGCGTTGAATCTGGGGACTCCGCCTCCTACGAGCAGTACTTC. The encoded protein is CSVESGDSASYEQYF.

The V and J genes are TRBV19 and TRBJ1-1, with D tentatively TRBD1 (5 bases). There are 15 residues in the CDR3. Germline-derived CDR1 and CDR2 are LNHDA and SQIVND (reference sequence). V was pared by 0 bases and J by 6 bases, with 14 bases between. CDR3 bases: TGTGCCAGTAGTATAGATCTAGGGGCCGCGGCTGAAGCTTTCTTT. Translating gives CASSIDLGAAAEAFF.

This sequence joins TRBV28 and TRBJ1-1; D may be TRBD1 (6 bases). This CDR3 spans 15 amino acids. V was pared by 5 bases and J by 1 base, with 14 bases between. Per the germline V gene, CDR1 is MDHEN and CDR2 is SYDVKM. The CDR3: CASSPRDMTNTEAFF. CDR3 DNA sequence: TGTGCCAGCAGTCCGAGGGACATGACGAACACTGAAGCTTTCTTT.

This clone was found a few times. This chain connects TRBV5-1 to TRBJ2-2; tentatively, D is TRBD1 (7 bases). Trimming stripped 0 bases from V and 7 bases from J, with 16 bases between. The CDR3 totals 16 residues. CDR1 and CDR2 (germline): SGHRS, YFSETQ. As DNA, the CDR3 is TGCGCCAGCAGCTTGGCTGGAGGGGGCCGGGTCGGGGAGCTGTTTTTT. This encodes CASSLAGGGRVGELFF.

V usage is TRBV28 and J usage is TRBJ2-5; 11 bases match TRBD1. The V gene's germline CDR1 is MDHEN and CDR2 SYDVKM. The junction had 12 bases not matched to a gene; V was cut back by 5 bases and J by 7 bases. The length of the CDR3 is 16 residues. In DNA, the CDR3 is TGTGCCAGCAGTAAAGGCCACGGGACAGGGGGTGGGACCCAGTACTTC. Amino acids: CASSKGHGTGGGTQYF.

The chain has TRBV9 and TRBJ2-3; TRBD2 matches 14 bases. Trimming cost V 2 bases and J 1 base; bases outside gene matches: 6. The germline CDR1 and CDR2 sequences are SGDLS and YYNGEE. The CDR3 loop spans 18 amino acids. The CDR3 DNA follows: TGTGCCAGCAGCGTCGGACTAGCGGGAGGTCTCGGCACAGATACGCAGTATTTT. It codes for CASSVGLAGGLGTDTQYF.

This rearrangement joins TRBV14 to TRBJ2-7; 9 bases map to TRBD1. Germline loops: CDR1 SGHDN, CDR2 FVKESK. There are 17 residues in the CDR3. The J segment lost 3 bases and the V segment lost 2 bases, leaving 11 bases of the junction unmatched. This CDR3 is CASSQFPGQGRGYEQYF. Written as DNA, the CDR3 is TGTGCCAGCAGCCAATTCCCGGGACAGGGAAGAGGCTACGAGCAGTACTTC.